This T cell receptor (beta chain) emerged from a study of HIV-infected children after antiretroviral therapy interruption. About the research overall: For the interruption arm, samples span week 0 through about 3 years after study end.

Looked up from germline, CDR1 is SGHTA and CDR2 is FQGNSA. The length of the CDR3 is 15 residues. Between the trimmed V and J ends, which lost 2 bases and 2 bases, there was a span of 12 bases. RNA-based 3' RACE libraries used unique molecular identifiers. TCRdb itself ran the 3' RACE reads through MiXCR, one entry per CDR3 protein. The sample yields roughly 46,000 distinct CDR3 sequences, more than 3.5% seen once. Treatment given: PENTA 11 planned treatment interruption arm or continuous ART arm. The sample holds many counts of this clonotype. The gene calls are TRBV7-2 and TRBJ1-2; the D gene is possibly TRBD1 (5 bases). The sequence derives from a pool of human donors with HIV. The sample here was CD45RA+ CD4+ T cells from PBMCs, pooled from several time points, taken from a donor given antiretroviral therapy, either interrupted or continuous. The subset here: naive CD4+ CD45RA+ CD45RO- T cells. CDR3 sequence reads: CASSLSSGVNYGYTF. CDR3 DNA sequence: TGTGCCAGCAGCTTATCCTCGGGGGTAAACTATGGCTACACCTTC.